The source of this T cell receptor (beta chain) is a study of OX40 agonist ivuxolimab in advanced cancers. Some clones are missing from TCRdb's copy, which holds only in-frame ones; the method was immunoSEQ multiplex PCR. The data hold 70,000 to 85,000 clones, with approximately 88% observed a single time. The sample holds a few counts of this clone. This clonotype was sampled from an adult with an advanced solid tumor such as melanoma, head and neck, liver or kidney cancer. The specimen comprised CD4+ or CD8+ T cells sorted from blood, sampled in a trial of the OX40 agonist ivuxolimab.

Here the CDR3 reads CASSQRQGDQSPLHF. The CDR3, as DNA: TGTGCCAGCTCTCAGAGACAGGGGGACCAGTCACCCCTCCACTTT. The genes are TRBV18 and TRBJ1-6; 9 nucleotides agree with TRBD1. In germline, CDR1 is KGHSH, CDR2 LQKENI. The ends lost 6 bases at V and 10 bases at J; junction bases unmatched: 10. The CDR3 runs to 15 residues. The variable domain in full, completed from reference TRBV18 and TRBJ1-6, reads NAGVMQNPRHLVRRRGQEARLRCSPMKGHSHVYWYRQLPEEGLKFMVYLQKENIIDESGMPKERFSAEFPKEGPSILRIQQVVRGDSAAYFCASSQRQGDQSPLHFGNGTRLTVT.